Given below is one T cell receptor beta chain in context. The junction differs from germline at one of its ends, possibly a read error. The data derive from a study of blood T cells in healthy people across ages. The length of the CDR3 is 15 residues. Combining a sample-barcoded 5' primer with a J-beta primer mix, a second PCR ran for 7 to 11 cycles. TCRdb redid the calling of the 5' RACE reads with MiXCR, one entry per CDR3 protein. Of approximately 600,000 distinct CDR3 sequences in the sample, under 65% were seen once. This clonotype originated in a man between 60 and 75 years old in good health. Specimen: blood. The J gene is TRBJ2-3, the V gene TRBV12-3 or TRBV12-4; possible D gene TRBD2, 7 bases. As DNA, the CDR3 is TGTGCCAGCAGCCTTACAGGGAGGGTCACAGGTACGCAGTATTTT. Protein product: CASSLTGRVTGTQYF.